This TCR beta chain was captured by sequencing in a study of T-cell memory formation after mild COVID-19. One entry per CDR3 protein, called by TCRdb with MiXCR from the 5' RACE reads. The sample shows hundreds of thousands of distinct CDR3 sequences, 15% to 20% of them seen only once. There are 15 residues in the CDR3. The V and J ends lost 4 bases and 5 bases, in that order; junction bases with no gene match: 11. Germline V gives CDR1 SQVTM, CDR2 ANQGSEA. Sequencing input: PBMCs or a T cell subset sorted from them (not recorded which). J is TRBJ1-2 and V is TRBV29-1, with 9 bases matching TRBD1. The receptor was derived from an adult woman who had mild COVID-19 (a few samples of this study predate the infection). Cell type and time point are not known. In DNA form, the CDR3 reads TGCAGCGTTGCTCCCACCTCGGACAGGGGATATGGCTACACCTTC. Its protein product is CSVAPTSDRGYGYTF. Using reference TRBV29-1 and TRBJ1-2 for the parts outside the CDR3, the full variable domain is SAVISQKPSRDICQRGTSLTIQCQVDSQVTMMFWYRQQPGQSLTLIATANQGSEATYESGFVIDKFPISRPNLTFSTLTVSNMSPEDSSIYLCSVAPTSDRGYGYTFGSGTRLTVV.